These T cell receptor beta chains were read from a single sample in a study of T cells in localized non-small cell lung cancer. Produced via immunoSEQ multiplex PCR; TCRdb's table is partial and in-frame only. The sample contains about 41,000 clones, approximately 80% of which appear only once. The material was PBMCs, obtained before any cancer treatment. Receptor source: a man aged 35 to 69 with stage II lung adenocarcinoma. Each CDR3 is given with its conserved first and last residue. The D gene is left open where the match is weak. Expanded clones get a size class; other rows say once, few or many, or leave the size out.

J gene	clone size	V gene	D gene	CDR3 DNA	CDR3 protein
TRBJ2-6	-	TRBV5-4	-	TGTGCCAGCAGCTCGCCGGGACCGACGACCTATGGGGCCAACGTCCTGACTTTC	CASSSPGPTTYGANVLTF
TRBJ2-3	-	TRBV2	TRBD2	TGTGCCAGCAGGACTAGCTGGGGCACAGATACGCAGTATTTT	CASRTSWGTDTQYF
TRBJ2-2	once	TRBV6-5	TRBD2	TGTGCCAGCAGTTCCTATAGCGGGGGGACCGGGGAGCTGTTTTTT	CASSSYSGGTGELFF
TRBJ2-6	-	TRBV6-1	-	TGTGCCAGCAGTGGCCTACAGGACTCTGGGGCCAACGTCCTGACTTTC	CASSGLQDSGANVLTF
TRBJ2-3	-	TRBV29-1	-	TGCAGCGTTCAAGAGGGATGGAGTAGCACAGATACGCAGTATTTT	CSVQEGWSSTDTQYF
TRBJ1-3	-	TRBV6-1	-	TGTGCCAGCAGTGAAGGGGGGGTTAGTCGCACCATATATTTT	CASSEGGVSRTIYF
TRBJ2-5	-	TRBV5-6	-	TGTGCCAGCAGCTTCGCAGAAGAGACCCAGTACTTC	CASSFAEETQYF
TRBJ1-2	-	TRBV6-6	TRBD1	TGTGCCAGCAGTCGACAGGGGAATGGCTACACCTTC	CASSRQGNGYTF
TRBJ2-1	-	TRBV19	-	TGTGCCAGTAGTATTTCTGGAGTTAGAAACAATGAGCAGTTCTTC	CASSISGVRNNEQFF
TRBJ2-7	-	TRBV7-9	-	TGTGCCAGCAGCTTAGTAGGCCGATCCTACGAGCAGTACTTC	CASSLVGRSYEQYF
TRBJ1-1	-	TRBV5-8	-	TGTGCCAGCAGCTTGGGACGGGCAAGAACTGAAGCTTTCTTT	CASSLGRARTEAFF
TRBJ2-7	-	TRBV18	-	TGTGCCAGCTCACCACTCGACACCTCCTACGAGCAGTACTTC	CASSPLDTSYEQYF
TRBJ2-1	-	TRBV7-8	TRBD1	TGTGCCAGCAGCTTAAGGGACAGATACAATGAGCAGTTCTTC	CASSLRDRYNEQFF
TRBJ1-4	-	TRBV30	TRBD1	TGTGCCTGGATTCGACAGGGCGGGGAAAAACTGTTTTTT	CAWIRQGGEKLFF
TRBJ2-3	-	TRBV7-3	-	TGTGCCAGCAGCCCCCAGGGCACGGGTACGCAGTATTTT	CASSPQGTGTQYF
TRBJ1-1	few	TRBV5-1	-	TGCGCCAGCAGCACTCCGGGACTCAGGGCTTTCTTT	CASSTPGLRAFF
TRBJ2-7	-	TRBV11-2	TRBD1	TGTGCCAGCAGCTTAGATCCGGGGACAGGTGGGCAGTACTTC	CASSLDPGTGGQYF
TRBJ1-5	once	TRBV19	TRBD1	TGTGCCAGTAGTACCCAACAGGGGTATCGACAGCCCCAGCATTTT	CASSTQQGYRQPQHF
TRBJ2-3	-	TRBV10-3	TRBD1	TGTGCCATCAGTGACGGGACAGCAATGGATACGCAGTATTTT	CAISDGTAMDTQYF
TRBJ2-5	-	TRBV2	TRBD2	TGTGCCAGCAGTCGAGGACTAGCGGGAGGACTGGAGACCCAGTACTTC	CASSRGLAGGLETQYF
TRBJ2-1	few	TRBV7-9	-	TGTGCCAGCAGCTCAAGCGTGAATGAGCAGTTCTTC	CASSSSVNEQFF